This entry concerns a single TCR beta chain. The data are from a study of T-cell memory formation after mild COVID-19. TCRdb analysed the 5' RACE reads with MiXCR anew, one entry per CDR3 protein. The table has more than 150,000 distinct CDR3 sequences, around a sixth seen once. V lost 4 bases, J lost 4 bases, and 8 bases stayed unmatched. Germline V lookup: CDR1 LGHNA, CDR2 YSLEER. CDR3 size: 16 residues. V and J are TRBV4-3 and TRBJ2-3, with 10 bases fitting TRBD2. Specimen: PBMCs or a T cell subset sorted from them (not recorded which). The TCR originated in a man aged 18 to 29 who had mild COVID-19 (a few samples of this study predate the infection). Cell type and time point are not known. The CDR3 sequence is CASSRGSGGSADTQYF. Here the CDR3 DNA reads TGCGCCAGCAGCCGAGGTAGCGGGGGGTCGGCAGATACGCAGTATTTT.